This is a list of T cell receptor beta chains from one sample in a study of cytomegalovirus exposure and HLA in healthy donors. The repertoire was sequenced with immunoSEQ multiplex PCR; TCRdb's copy has only in-frame clones and lacks some. The repertoire consists of about 110,000 clones, with 60% to 85% occurring once and the leading ten covering 5.2%. Specimen: PBMCs. These receptors came from a female donor in good health and CMV-seropositive. Both conserved end residues are part of each CDR3. The order of the fields is V gene, D gene, J gene, clone size, CDR3 protein, CDR3 DNA. The D gene is left open where the match is weak. Size is stated for part of the rows, as once, few or many counts, or as a class when the clone is expanded.

V gene: TRBV29-1
D gene: TRBD1
J gene: TRBJ2-7
clone size: .
CDR3 protein: CSVKGQLSSYEQYF
CDR3 DNA: TGCAGCGTCAAGGGACAGTTGAGCTCCTACGAGCAGTACTTC

V gene: TRBV18
D gene: .
J gene: TRBJ2-7
clone size: .
CDR3 protein: CATNPGDGYEQYF
CDR3 DNA: TGTGCCACCAACCCAGGGGATGGCTACGAGCAGTACTTC

V gene: TRBV19
D gene: TRBD1
J gene: TRBJ1-1
clone size: .
CDR3 protein: CASRPRDSLNTEAFF
CDR3 DNA: TGTGCCAGTAGGCCCCGGGACAGCCTGAACACTGAAGCTTTCTTT

V gene: TRBV2
D gene: .
J gene: TRBJ2-2
clone size: .
CDR3 protein: CASTPSPHTGELFF
CDR3 DNA: TGTGCCAGCACTCCTAGCCCGCACACCGGGGAGCTGTTTTTT

V gene: TRBV2
D gene: TRBD1
J gene: TRBJ1-3
clone size: few
CDR3 protein: CASSPYRGLSSGNTIYF
CDR3 DNA: TGTGCCAGCAGTCCCTACAGGGGCTTAAGCTCTGGAAACACCATATATTTT

V gene: TRBV6-5
D gene: .
J gene: TRBJ1-2
clone size: few
CDR3 protein: CASTDSPNYGYTF
CDR3 DNA: TGTGCCAGCACTGACAGCCCTAACTATGGCTACACCTTC

V gene: TRBV29-1
D gene: .
J gene: TRBJ1-2
clone size: .
CDR3 protein: CSVDLRGQSNYGYTF
CDR3 DNA: TGCAGCGTTGATCTTAGAGGACAGAGTAACTATGGCTACACCTTC

V gene: TRBV9
D gene: .
J gene: TRBJ2-3
clone size: few
CDR3 protein: CASSSSTDTQYF
CDR3 DNA: TGTGCCAGCAGCTCGAGCACAGATACGCAGTATTTT

V gene: TRBV27
D gene: TRBD1
J gene: TRBJ1-1
clone size: .
CDR3 protein: CASRGRDRENTEAFF
CDR3 DNA: TGTGCCAGCAGGGGAAGGGACAGGGAGAACACTGAAGCTTTCTTT

V gene: TRBV28
D gene: TRBD2
J gene: TRBJ2-7
clone size: .
CDR3 protein: CASSSQAGGYSYEQYF
CDR3 DNA: TGTGCCAGCAGCTCACAAGCGGGAGGGTACTCCTACGAGCAGTACTTC

V gene: TRBV4-2
D gene: TRBD2
J gene: TRBJ2-1
clone size: .
CDR3 protein: CASSQGILAGSGKTYNEQFF
CDR3 DNA: TGTGCCAGCAGCCAAGGCATACTAGCGGGGTCGGGGAAAACCTACAATGAGCAGTTCTTC

V gene: TRBV30
D gene: .
J gene: TRBJ1-5
clone size: .
CDR3 protein: CAWSVRGLTYSNQPQHF
CDR3 DNA: TGTGCCTGGAGTGTACGAGGGCTTACTTATAGCAATCAGCCCCAGCATTTT

V gene: TRBV7-2
D gene: TRBD1
J gene: TRBJ2-5
clone size: .
CDR3 protein: CASSRGTGKTQYF
CDR3 DNA: TGTGCCAGCAGCCGAGGGACAGGAAAGACCCAGTACTTC

V gene: TRBV29-1
D gene: TRBD1
J gene: TRBJ1-2
clone size: .
CDR3 protein: CSVELRGRGSLNYGYTF
CDR3 DNA: TGCAGCGTTGAATTGAGGGGGCGAGGAAGTCTTAACTATGGCTACACCTTC

V gene: TRBV27
D gene: .
J gene: TRBJ2-7
clone size: .
CDR3 protein: CASSLWDLLYEQYF
CDR3 DNA: TGTGCCAGCAGTTTATGGGACTTACTCTACGAGCAGTACTTC

V gene: TRBV19
D gene: .
J gene: TRBJ2-2
clone size: .
CDR3 protein: CASSIYGTNTGELFF
CDR3 DNA: TGTGCCAGTAGTATCTACGGGACTAACACCGGGGAGCTGTTTTTT

V gene: TRBV5-1
D gene: TRBD1
J gene: TRBJ2-3
clone size: .
CDR3 protein: CASSLGNRGGTDTQYF
CDR3 DNA: TGCGCCAGCAGCTTGGGTAACAGGGGAGGCACAGATACGCAGTATTTT

V gene: TRBV4-1
D gene: .
J gene: TRBJ1-1
clone size: few
CDR3 protein: CASSPRGAGTEAFF
CDR3 DNA: TGCGCCAGCAGCCCCCGGGGGGCAGGGACTGAAGCTTTCTTT

V gene: TRBV2
D gene: .
J gene: TRBJ2-2
clone size: few
CDR3 protein: CASQTSGTGELFF
CDR3 DNA: TGTGCCAGCCAAACCTCAGGGACCGGGGAGCTGTTTTTT

V gene: TRBV7-6
D gene: .
J gene: TRBJ2-3
clone size: .
CDR3 protein: CASSFPMADTQYF
CDR3 DNA: TGTGCCAGCAGCTTTCCTATGGCAGATACGCAGTATTTT

V gene: TRBV11-2
D gene: .
J gene: TRBJ2-7
clone size: .
CDR3 protein: CASSLALGSYEQYF
CDR3 DNA: TGTGCCAGCAGCTTAGCACTAGGGTCCTACGAGCAGTACTTC

V gene: TRBV10-3
D gene: TRBD1
J gene: TRBJ2-7
clone size: .
CDR3 protein: CAIAGQGTEEQYF
CDR3 DNA: TGTGCCATCGCTGGACAGGGGACGGAAGAGCAGTACTTC

V gene: TRBV30
D gene: .
J gene: TRBJ1-2
clone size: .
CDR3 protein: CAYRDIRRLNYGYTF
CDR3 DNA: TGTGCCTACCGGGACATTCGAAGACTAAACTATGGCTACACCTTC

V gene: TRBV7-3
D gene: .
J gene: TRBJ2-3
clone size: .
CDR3 protein: CASSLTAVGGVDTQYF
CDR3 DNA: TGTGCCAGCAGCTTAACTGCGGTGGGTGGTGTTGATACGCAGTATTTT

V gene: TRBV7-3
D gene: .
J gene: TRBJ2-1
clone size: .
CDR3 protein: CASSPGPPRTHQQFF
CDR3 DNA: TGTGCCAGCAGCCCCGGGCCACCAAGGACACACCAGCAGTTCTTC

V gene: TRBV19
D gene: .
J gene: TRBJ1-6
clone size: once
CDR3 protein: CASSIESRGRSPLHF
CDR3 DNA: TGTGCCAGTAGTATAGAGAGCAGGGGACGGTCACCCCTCCACTTT

V gene: TRBV29-1
D gene: TRBD2
J gene: TRBJ2-7
clone size: .
CDR3 protein: CSVESAGYEQYF
CDR3 DNA: TGCAGCGTTGAGTCAGCGGGATACGAGCAGTACTTC

V gene: TRBV10-1
D gene: TRBD2
J gene: TRBJ2-7
clone size: .
CDR3 protein: CASSDIAGGFADEQYF
CDR3 DNA: TGCGCCAGCAGTGATATAGCGGGAGGTTTCGCCGACGAGCAGTACTTC

V gene: TRBV30
D gene: .
J gene: TRBJ2-3
clone size: .
CDR3 protein: CAWRTQGNTQYF
CDR3 DNA: TGTGCCTGGAGGACCCAGGGGAATACGCAGTATTTT

V gene: TRBV5-6
D gene: TRBD1
J gene: TRBJ1-3
clone size: .
CDR3 protein: CASSLRDRGNTIYF
CDR3 DNA: TGTGCCAGCAGCCTCCGGGACAGAGGAAACACCATATATTTT

V gene: TRBV11-2
D gene: TRBD1
J gene: TRBJ1-2
clone size: .
CDR3 protein: CASSSQTGGSYTF
CDR3 DNA: TGTGCCAGCAGCTCTCAGACAGGGGGTAGCTACACCTTC

V gene: TRBV27
D gene: TRBD2
J gene: TRBJ2-3
clone size: .
CDR3 protein: CASSGRTSGRVRTDTQYF
CDR3 DNA: TGTGCCAGCAGTGGCAGGACTAGCGGGAGGGTCAGGACAGATACGCAGTATTTT

V gene: TRBV10-1
D gene: .
J gene: TRBJ2-2
clone size: .
CDR3 protein: CASSESGGAGELFF
CDR3 DNA: TGCGCCAGCAGTGAGTCGGGAGGCGCCGGGGAGCTGTTTTTT

V gene: TRBV11-2
D gene: .
J gene: TRBJ1-5
clone size: .
CDR3 protein: CASSLDGGDQPQHF
CDR3 DNA: TGTGCCAGCAGTTTGGACGGAGGGGATCAGCCCCAGCATTTT

V gene: TRBV5-1
D gene: TRBD1
J gene: TRBJ2-6
clone size: once
CDR3 protein: CASSPGQAGANVLTF
CDR3 DNA: TGCGCCAGCAGCCCTGGACAGGCTGGGGCCAACGTCCTGACTTTC

V gene: TRBV27
D gene: .
J gene: TRBJ2-7
clone size: .
CDR3 protein: CASTSTGTLYEQYF
CDR3 DNA: TGTGCCAGCACCTCCACGGGTACACTCTACGAGCAGTACTTC

V gene: TRBV20-1
D gene: .
J gene: TRBJ1-2
clone size: .
CDR3 protein: CLGLTNYGYTF
CDR3 DNA: TGCCTGGGACTTACGAACTATGGCTACACCTTC

V gene: TRBV5-1
D gene: .
J gene: TRBJ2-1
clone size: .
CDR3 protein: CASSLGGRHNEQFF
CDR3 DNA: TGCGCCAGCAGCTTGGGAGGGAGACACAATGAGCAGTTCTTC

V gene: TRBV9
D gene: TRBD2
J gene: TRBJ2-3
clone size: .
CDR3 protein: CASSAQTSGSGTDTQYF
CDR3 DNA: TGTGCCAGCAGCGCTCAGACTAGCGGTTCGGGCACAGATACGCAGTATTTT

V gene: TRBV5-6
D gene: .
J gene: TRBJ2-1
clone size: .
CDR3 protein: CASSPFDRNYNEQFF
CDR3 DNA: TGTGCCAGCAGCCCATTTGACAGAAACTACAATGAGCAGTTCTTC

V gene: TRBV5-1
D gene: .
J gene: TRBJ2-4
clone size: .
CDR3 protein: CASSPWTEIAKNIQYF
CDR3 DNA: TGCGCCAGCAGCCCCTGGACAGAAATAGCCAAAAACATTCAGTACTTC

V gene: TRBV19
D gene: TRBD2
J gene: TRBJ2-1
clone size: .
CDR3 protein: CASSLPRSASGRYEQFF
CDR3 DNA: TGTGCCAGTAGTCTCCCTCGCTCGGCTAGCGGGAGATATGAGCAGTTCTTC

V gene: TRBV4-1
D gene: TRBD2
J gene: TRBJ2-1
clone size: .
CDR3 protein: CASSQVLREVEQFF
CDR3 DNA: TGCGCCAGCAGCCAAGTTTTGCGGGAGGTTGAGCAGTTCTTC

V gene: TRBV29-1
D gene: .
J gene: TRBJ2-4
clone size: .
CDR3 protein: CSVALFSGAKNIQYF
CDR3 DNA: TGCAGCGTTGCCTTGTTTTCCGGGGCCAAAAACATTCAGTACTTC

V gene: TRBV4-1
D gene: .
J gene: TRBJ1-4
clone size: .
CDR3 protein: CASSQSLEKLFF
CDR3 DNA: TGCGCCAGCAGCCAATCCCTTGAAAAACTGTTTTTT

V gene: TRBV5-5
D gene: .
J gene: TRBJ1-5
clone size: .
CDR3 protein: CASSFGQSNQPQHF
CDR3 DNA: TGTGCCAGCAGCTTCGGACAGAGCAATCAGCCCCAGCATTTT

V gene: TRBV28
D gene: .
J gene: TRBJ2-5
clone size: .
CDR3 protein: CASSFVVQTQYF
CDR3 DNA: TGTGCCAGCAGTTTCGTCGTCCAGACCCAGTACTTC

V gene: TRBV15
D gene: .
J gene: TRBJ2-7
clone size: .
CDR3 protein: CATSRSRDMSEQYF
CDR3 DNA: TGTGCCACCAGCAGGTCCCGGGACATGTCCGAGCAGTACTTC

V gene: TRBV6-9
D gene: TRBD2
J gene: TRBJ2-3
clone size: .
CDR3 protein: CASSYSTSGRGGADTQYF
CDR3 DNA: TGTGCCAGCAGTTATTCGACTAGCGGGAGGGGGGGGGCAGATACGCAGTATTTT

V gene: TRBV5-1
D gene: .
J gene: TRBJ2-7
clone size: few
CDR3 protein: CASSLQGSPYEQYF
CDR3 DNA: TGCGCCAGCAGCTTACAGGGCTCTCCCTACGAGCAGTACTTC